This T cell receptor (beta chain) was recovered during a study of post-analysis software for immune sequencing data. Study in general: There were relapsing-remitting, secondary progressive and progressive-relapsing multiple sclerosis among the disease courses included. Study-wide results and limits: Controls showed significantly higher normalized Chao1 diversity than did multiple sclerosis patients. Patients carried 4 or 5 TRBV segments more frequently than controls did, and TRBV5-6, TRBV5-1 and TRBV20-1 were among them. Under the F measure, samples that were prepared in one batch clustered strongly together.

This clonotype was seen a few times. Its cognate antigen is unknown. Presence of unique molecular identifiers characterized the TCR beta cDNA libraries. Out of about 1 to 11 million T cells, about 520,000 cDNA molecules were generated. MiXCR was run by TCRdb on the PCR reads, yielding one entry per CDR3 protein. The sample has hundreds of thousands of distinct CDR3 sequences; 30% to 45% are singletons. The V gene lost 0 bases and the J gene lost 0 bases, with 12 bases spanning the gap. CDR1 DFQATT and CDR2 SNEGSKA come from the germline V gene (reference sequence). The CDR3 contains 15 residues. This sequence was found in a girl aged 10 to 17 with multiple sclerosis. The V gene is TRBV20-1, the J gene TRBJ2-7; TRBD1 is a possible D gene (5 bases). The sequenced sample consisted of blood. The CDR3 DNA reads as TGCAGTGCTAGAGATCTGCAGGGCAACTCCTACGAGCAGTACTTC. Its translation is CSARDLQGNSYEQYF.